This T cell receptor beta chain derives from a study of blood T cell repertoires in COVID-19. Study-wide context: The study drew acute and convalescent COVID-19 samples from the United States, Italy and Spain. T cells, B-cell-depleted T cells, or PBMCs supplied cDNA or gDNA.

The CDR3 spans 17 residues. Germline CDR1 reads SGHRS; CDR2 reads YFSETQ. V shed 0 bases, J shed 3 bases, and the junction held 7 bases outside the gene matches. As originally analysed: Nucleated cell counts were estimated from reference gene primer amplification. Method: immunoSEQ multiplex PCR; TCRdb's copy keeps in-frame clones and lacks some. The V and J calls and clone size were taken over from that table, and D and trimming were inferred from the DNA. The sample holds about 190,000 clones, roughly 90% seen once. This sequence joins TRBV5-1 and TRBJ2-2; 8 bases line up with TRBD2. Sequenced: peripheral blood. The sequence was collected from a young man with active or convalescent COVID-19. The CDR3 region is CASSLAMLGGDTGELFF. For the CDR3, the DNA is TGCGCCAGCAGCTTGGCAATGCTCGGGGGGGACACCGGGGAGCTGTTTTTT.